Shown below are 21 T cell receptor beta chains from a single sample sequenced in a study of T-cell reconstitution after alpha-beta-depleted transplantation in children (dated by TCRdb to the mid-2010s). The receptor library was made with PCR. Sequencing took place on an Illumina HiSeq 2500. To normalize quantification of the TCRbeta repertoire, the TCR libraries were built with molecular barcoding that relied on unique molecular identifiers. TCRdb trimmed the raw reads at Q25, called clones with MiXCR and kept productive beta chains. Rows are unified per CDR3 protein, each entry keeping the most common DNA and genes. This sample lists about 870,000 distinct CDR3 sequences; under 20% were detected once. The ten top clones hold roughly 4.8% of the sample. The treatment or condition label for this specimen denotes: allogeneic hematopoietic cell transplantation with graft depleted of TCRalphabeta T cells and CD19 B cells.

The sample consisted of PBMCs, mostly from graft donor cells, taken 360 days after TCRalphabeta/CD19-depleted stem cell transplant. Receptors were obtained from a male patient under 18 who had a stem cell transplant for acute lymphoblastic leukemia, so the T cells may come from the graft donor.

This clonotype was seen a few times. This rearrangement joins TRBV18 to TRBJ1-3; D perhaps matches TRBD1 (6 bases). The V end lost 6 bases, the J end lost 3 bases, and 18 bases lay between the germline ends. The V gene's germline CDR1 is KGHSH and CDR2 LQKENI. The CDR3 totals 16 residues. The CDR3 DNA sequence: TGTGCCAGCTCCCTACCTAGGGGGACACTTGGAAACACCATATATTTT. Translated, it gives CASSLPRGTLGNTIYF.

This clonotype was seen repeatedly, ten times or more. The chain combines TRBV5-1 with TRBJ2-4; the D gene is possibly TRBD1 (6 bases). Germline-derived CDR1 and CDR2 are SGHRS and YFSETQ. The CDR3 is made up of 17 amino acids. V shed 4 bases and J shed 7 bases, with 24 bases lying between them. CDR3 bases: TGCGCCAGCAGCCCCGTGATCCCAGGGGCCGTATGGAACATTCAGTACTTC. Its protein is CASSPVIPGAVWNIQYF.

The sample holds a few counts of this clonotype. This chain connects TRBV29-1 to TRBJ2-7; the match to TRBD1 covers 9 bases. The CDR3 spans 13 residues. Germline trimming cut 2 bases from V and 6 bases from J; bases unmatched to any gene: 5. Looked up from germline, CDR1 is SQVTM and CDR2 is ANQGSEA. DNA of the CDR3: TGCAGCGTTGAAAGGACAGGGGTAGGCGAGCAGTACTTC. Residues: CSVERTGVGEQYF.

This clonotype was counted a few times. V and J are TRBV12-3 or TRBV12-4 and TRBJ2-5; D might be TRBD1 (6 bases). The CDR3 length is 14 residues. The V and J ends lost 6 bases and 3 bases respectively, with 14 bases between them. The CDR3 here is CASSRDTLKETQYF. CDR3 nucleotide sequence: TGTGCCAGCAGCCGGGACACACTTAAAGAGACCCAGTACTTC.

This clonotype was seen a handful of times. The chain has TRBV7-9 and TRBJ1-1; D is undetermined. Germline loops: CDR1 SEHNR, CDR2 FQNEAQ (reference sequence). The CDR3 is 10 amino acids. Trimming left V 8 bases short and J 10 bases short, with 11 bases between. The CDR3: CASGALGAFF. In nucleotides, the CDR3 is TGTGCCAGCGGAGCCCTCGGAGCTTTCTTT.

This clonotype was detected a few times. The gene calls are TRBV2 and TRBJ2-5, with a tentative D call TRBD1 (5 bases). This CDR3 comprises 12 residues. Trimming stripped 5 bases from V and 10 bases from J, with 14 bases between. Germline CDR1 is SNHLY and CDR2 is FYNNEI. DNA for the CDR3: TGTGCCAGCAGTTTTGACAGTCCGGGCCAGTACTTC. This sequence encodes CASSFDSPGQYF. The whole variable domain, filled in from reference TRBV2 and TRBJ2-5, reads EPEVTQTPSHQVTQMGQEVILRCVPISNHLYFYWYRQILGQKVEFLVSFYNNEISEKSEIFDDQFSVERPDGSNFTLKIRSTKLEDSAMYFCASSFDSPGQYFGPGTRLLVL.

This clonotype has only a few counts. This sequence joins TRBV7-3 and TRBJ1-1; TRBD1 matches 7 bases. Germline-derived CDR1 and CDR2 are SGHTA and FQGTGA. The CDR3 has 16 amino acids. Trimming at V came to 5 bases and at J to 1 base, leaving 10 bases not matched to a gene. CDR3 loop: CASSQGQLSPNTEAFF. The CDR3 bases are TGTGCCAGCAGCCAGGGACAGCTTTCCCCGAACACTGAAGCTTTCTTT. The full variable domain, in which reference TRBV7-3 and TRBJ1-1 provide the parts outside the CDR3, is GAGVSQTPSNKVTEKGKYVELRCDPISGHTALYWYRQSLGQGPEFLIYFQGTGAADDSGLPNDRFFAVRPEGSVSTLKIQRTERGDSAVYLCASSQGQLSPNTEAFFGQGTRLTVV.

There are a few counts of this clonotype. An end of the junction does not agree with germline; a read error may underlie this. The chain links TRBV4-1 to TRBJ1-2; D gene ambiguous. The CDR3 contains 12 residues. The V gene's germline CDR1 is MGHRA and CDR2 YSYEKL. CDR3 DNA: TGCGCCAGCAGCCAAGATATGCGCGGCGTAGCCTTC. Amino acids: CASSQDMRGVAF.

This clonotype has just one count. This chain joins TRBV20-1 and TRBJ2-4; a weak D match, TRBD2 (6 bases). The CDR3 spans 16 residues. The V gene's germline CDR1 is DFQATT and CDR2 SNEGSKA (reference sequence). Trimming took off 1 base at V and 1 base at J, with 14 bases between the two ends. The CDR3 sequence: CSARGRLGLAKNIQYF. Written as DNA, the CDR3 is TGCAGTGCTAGAGGTCGACTAGGGCTGGCCAAAAACATTCAGTACTTC.

This chain joins TRBV9 and TRBJ2-5, with TRBD2 matching 8 bases. The CDR3 length is 16 residues. Trimming took 0 bases from V and 4 from J; bases not matched to a gene: 8. From germline, CDR1 is SGDLS and CDR2 YYNGEE. CDR3 DNA: TGTGCCAGCAGCGTAGAAGGAGCGGGAGCGGGAGAGACCCAGTACTTC. Translation gives CASSVEGAGAGETQYF.

V usage is TRBV5-1 and J usage is TRBJ2-7, with 13 bases fitting TRBD2. The CDR3 sequence is 15 residues long. Trimming at V came to 4 bases and at J to 7 bases, leaving 8 bases not matched to a gene. Per germline, CDR1 SGHRS and CDR2 YFSETQ. The DNA for the CDR3 is TGCGCCAGCAGCGTCGGACTAGCGGGAGCTCGAGAGCAGTACTTC. Protein: CASSVGLAGAREQYF.

The chain carries TRBV25-1 and TRBJ2-1, with D tentatively TRBD1 (5 bases). The CDR3 is 13 residues long. The V end was cut by 6 bases, the J end by 6 bases, with 12 bases between. Germline V lookup: CDR1 MGHDK, CDR2 SYGVNS. The CDR3 DNA reads as TGTGCCAGCAGGGCTTTTAGGGGCAATGAGCAGTTCTTC. Its protein is CASRAFRGNEQFF.

In its sample, this clonotype was seen a few times. The rearrangement uses TRBV12-3 or TRBV12-4 and TRBJ2-1, with 9 nucleotides matching TRBD2. The length of the CDR3 is 16 residues. V lost 1 base to trimming and J lost 3 bases; unmatched junction nucleotides: 4. CDR3 sequence reads: CASSLGLAGFYNEQFF. CDR3 bases: TGTGCCAGCAGTTTAGGGCTAGCGGGATTCTACAATGAGCAGTTCTTC.

The rearrangement uses TRBV10-3 and TRBJ2-7; a weak D match, TRBD2 (7 bases). Trimming stripped 7 bases from V and 2 bases from J, with 15 bases between. Germline CDR1 ENHRY, CDR2 SYGVKD. The CDR3 loop spans 14 amino acids. CDR3 nucleotide sequence: TGTGCCATCACCGGGGGGCTACCCACCTACGAGCAGTACTTC. The encoded protein is CAITGGLPTYEQYF.

This clonotype was counted a few times. The chain employs TRBV2 and TRBJ2-1, with D hard to call. Between the trimmed V and J ends, which lost 9 bases and 1 base, there was a span of 28 bases. The CDR3 is made up of 19 amino acids. Germline lookup yields CDR1 SNHLY and CDR2 FYNNEI. The CDR3 sequence: CARVLIDQPQVMSYNEQFF. Here the CDR3 DNA reads TGTGCCAGGGTGCTTATTGACCAGCCTCAGGTTATGTCCTACAATGAGCAGTTCTTC. The complete variable domain, with remaining parts taken from reference TRBV2 and TRBJ2-1, reads EPEVTQTPSHQVTQMGQEVILRCVPISNHLYFYWYRQILGQKVEFLVSFYNNEISEKSEIFDDQFSVERPDGSNFTLKIRSTKLEDSAMYFCARVLIDQPQVMSYNEQFFGPGTRLTVL.

The sample holds a few counts of this clonotype. The V gene is TRBV5-1, the J gene TRBJ2-3; no definite D call. Germline V CDR1 and CDR2: SGHRS, YFSETQ. V lost 0 bases and J lost 7, with 18 bases in between. The CDR3 runs 16 residues. CDR3 bases: TGCGCCAGCAGCTTGGTTCCAGGCCAAGTATCCAATACGCAGTATTTT. As protein: CASSLVPGQVSNTQYF.

This clonotype occurred a few times. This chain joins TRBV12-3 or TRBV12-4 and TRBJ2-5; TRBD1 might be the D (5 bases). Trimming stripped 8 bases from V and 5 bases from J, with 15 bases between. This CDR3 is 13 amino acids long. This CDR3 reads CASGGLGRETQYF. DNA of the CDR3: TGTGCCAGCGGCGGATTGGGGCGGGAGACCCAGTACTTC.

This clonotype was picked up many times. V is TRBV12-3 or TRBV12-4 and J is TRBJ2-7; D gene uncertain. This CDR3 region has 15 residues. V was shortened by 5 bases and J by 2 bases, with 16 bases between the two germline ends. The CDR3: CASSNPLRRAYEQYF. DNA of the CDR3: TGTGCCAGCAGTAACCCCCTGAGAAGGGCCTACGAGCAGTACTTC.

The J gene is TRBJ2-1, the V gene TRBV3-1, with D possibly being TRBD1 (6 bases). V was shortened by 5 bases and J by 10 bases, with 12 bases between the two germline ends. The CDR3 spans 12 residues. Germline CDR1 LGHDT, CDR2 YNNKEL (reference sequence). The CDR3 DNA is TGTGCCAGCAGCTTACCTCAGGGGGAGCAGTTCTTC. Translation gives CASSLPQGEQFF.

This clonotype came up a few times. The chain carries TRBV6-4 and TRBJ2-2; possible D gene TRBD2, 5 bases. This CDR3 is 15 amino acids long. Trimming removed 5 bases from V and 5 bases from J, with 15 bases in between. Germline V gene sequence: CDR1 MRHNA, CDR2 SNTAGT. The DNA for the CDR3 is TGTGCCAGCAGTTCAGAGGGCGCGGGTACCGGGGAGCTGTTTTTT. It codes for CASSSEGAGTGELFF.

Only a few counts were recorded for this clonotype. This sequence joins TRBV7-9 and TRBJ2-2; D not certain. The CDR3 loop spans 17 amino acids. CDR1 and CDR2 from the germline V gene are SEHNR and FQNEAQ (reference sequence). Trimming pared 2 bases from V and 0 bases from J, leaving 13 bases between. The CDR3: CASSLSNHPANTGELFF. DNA of the CDR3: TGTGCCAGCAGCTTAAGTAACCATCCAGCGAACACCGGGGAGCTGTTTTTT.